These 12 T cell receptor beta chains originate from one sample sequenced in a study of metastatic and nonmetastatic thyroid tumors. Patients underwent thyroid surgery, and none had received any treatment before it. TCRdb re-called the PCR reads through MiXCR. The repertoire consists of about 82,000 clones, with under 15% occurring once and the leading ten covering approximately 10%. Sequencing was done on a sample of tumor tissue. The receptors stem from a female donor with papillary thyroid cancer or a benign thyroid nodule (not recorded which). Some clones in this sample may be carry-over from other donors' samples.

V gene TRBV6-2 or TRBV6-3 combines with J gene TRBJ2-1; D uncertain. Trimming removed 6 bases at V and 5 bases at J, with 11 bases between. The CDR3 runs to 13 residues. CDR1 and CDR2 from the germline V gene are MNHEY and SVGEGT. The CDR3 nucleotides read TGTGCCAGCAGGTCCGGACCCAACAATGAGCAGTTCTTC. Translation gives CASRSGPNNEQFF.

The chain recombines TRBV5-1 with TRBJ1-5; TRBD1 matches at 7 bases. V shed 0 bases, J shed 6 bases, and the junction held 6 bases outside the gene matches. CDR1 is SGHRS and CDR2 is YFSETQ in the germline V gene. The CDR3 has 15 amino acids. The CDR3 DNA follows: TGCGCCAGCAGCTTGGACGGGACAGTCCTTCAGCCCCAGCATTTT. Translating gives CASSLDGTVLQPQHF. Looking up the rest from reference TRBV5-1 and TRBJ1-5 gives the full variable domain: KAGVTQTPRYLIKTRGQQVTLSCSPISGHRSVSWYQQTPGQGLQFLFEYFSETQRNKGNFPGRFSGRQFSNSRSEMNVSTLELGDSALYLCASSLDGTVLQPQHFGDGTRLSIL.

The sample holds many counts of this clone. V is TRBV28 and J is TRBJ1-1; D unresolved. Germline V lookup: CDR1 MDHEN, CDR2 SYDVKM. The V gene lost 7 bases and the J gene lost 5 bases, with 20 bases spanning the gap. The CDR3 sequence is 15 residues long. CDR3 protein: CASNPDTSRGTEAFF. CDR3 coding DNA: TGTGCCAGCAACCCAGACACGTCGCGAGGGACTGAAGCTTTCTTT.

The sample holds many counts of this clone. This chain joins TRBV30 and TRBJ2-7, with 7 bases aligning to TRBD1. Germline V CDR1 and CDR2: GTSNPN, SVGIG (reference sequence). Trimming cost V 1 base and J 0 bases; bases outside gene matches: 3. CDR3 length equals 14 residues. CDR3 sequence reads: CAWSDRGFSYEQYF. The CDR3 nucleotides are TGTGCCTGGAGTGACAGGGGCTTCTCCTACGAGCAGTACTTC.

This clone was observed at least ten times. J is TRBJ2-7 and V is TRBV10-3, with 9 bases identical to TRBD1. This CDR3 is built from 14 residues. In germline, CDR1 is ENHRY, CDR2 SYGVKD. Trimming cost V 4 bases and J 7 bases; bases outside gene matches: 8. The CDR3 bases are TGTGCCATCAGTGCGACAGGGGGTCATCAGGAGCAGTACTTC. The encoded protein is CAISATGGHQEQYF.

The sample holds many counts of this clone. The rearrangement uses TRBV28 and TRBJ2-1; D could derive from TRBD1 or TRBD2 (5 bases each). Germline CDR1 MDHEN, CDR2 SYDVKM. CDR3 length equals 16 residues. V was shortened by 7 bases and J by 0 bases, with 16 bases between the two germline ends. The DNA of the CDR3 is TGTGCCAGCAAGACTACCAGGGAGAACTCCTACAATGAGCAGTTCTTC. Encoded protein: CASKTTRENSYNEQFF.

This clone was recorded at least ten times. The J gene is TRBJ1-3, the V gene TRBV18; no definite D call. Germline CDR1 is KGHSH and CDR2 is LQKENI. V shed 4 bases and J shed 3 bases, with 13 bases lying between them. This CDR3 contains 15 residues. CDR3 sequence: CASSLTGEGGNTIYF. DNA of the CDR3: TGTGCCAGCTCACTCACCGGGGAAGGTGGAAACACCATATATTTT.

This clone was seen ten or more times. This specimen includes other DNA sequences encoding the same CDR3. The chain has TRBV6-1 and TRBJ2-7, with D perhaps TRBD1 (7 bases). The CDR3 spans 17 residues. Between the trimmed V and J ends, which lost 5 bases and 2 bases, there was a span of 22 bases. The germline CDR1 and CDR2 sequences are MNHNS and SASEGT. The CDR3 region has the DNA TGTGCCAGCAGTCCACGCCGGGCAGGGGGGACCCCCTACGAGCAGTACTTC. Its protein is CASSPRRAGGTPYEQYF.

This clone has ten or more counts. CDR3 nucleotide sequence: TGCGCCAGCAGCCAAGATCAAACCTCCACTAGCGGGAGTGTCGAGCAGTACTTC. Protein: CASSQDQTSTSGSVEQYF. The J gene is TRBJ2-7, the V gene TRBV4-1, with 11 bases fitting TRBD2. J gave up 6 bases and V 0 bases, and 13 bases lay outside the gene matches. The germline CDR1 and CDR2 sequences are MGHRA and YSYEKL. The CDR3 sequence is 18 residues long.

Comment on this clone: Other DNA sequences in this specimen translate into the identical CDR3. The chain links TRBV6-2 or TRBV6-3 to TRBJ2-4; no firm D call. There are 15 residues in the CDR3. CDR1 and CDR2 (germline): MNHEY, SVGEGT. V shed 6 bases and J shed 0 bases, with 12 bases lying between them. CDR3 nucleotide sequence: TGTGCCAGCAGAAACTCTGATTTAGCCAAAAACATTCAGTACTTC. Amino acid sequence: CASRNSDLAKNIQYF.

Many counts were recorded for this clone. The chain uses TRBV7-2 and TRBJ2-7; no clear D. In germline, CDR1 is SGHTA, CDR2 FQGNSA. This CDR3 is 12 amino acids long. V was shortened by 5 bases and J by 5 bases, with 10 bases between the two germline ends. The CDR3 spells CASSISRDEQYF. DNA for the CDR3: TGTGCCAGCAGCATTAGTCGCGACGAGCAGTACTTC.

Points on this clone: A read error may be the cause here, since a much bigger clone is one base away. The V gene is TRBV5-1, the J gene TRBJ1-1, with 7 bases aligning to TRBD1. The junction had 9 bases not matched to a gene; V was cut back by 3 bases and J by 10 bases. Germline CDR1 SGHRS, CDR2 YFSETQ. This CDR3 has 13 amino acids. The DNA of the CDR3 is TGCGCCAGCAGCTCTGAACAGGGGATCGTAGCTTTCTTT. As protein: CASSSEQGIVAFF.